This TCR beta chain was retrieved from a study of Graves' ophthalmopathy and Graves' hyperthyroidism. The wider study: The term stable hyperthyroidism indicated an absence of ophthalmopathy within 18 months of follow-up. General study results and limits: Ophthalmopathy was separated from stable hyperthyroidism by a 13-signature model with over 85% sensitivity and 75% to 83% specificity. Most thyroid clonotypes expanded beyond 0.001 frequency were also found in blood.

Germline CDR1 SGHTA, CDR2 FQGTGA. The V end was cut by 4 bases, the J end by 0 bases, with 13 bases between. The CDR3 spans 17 residues. As the template, RNA transcripts were used to amplify TCR beta CDR3 regions. An initial RT-PCR round employing HTBI primers preceded a second-round multiplex PCR. TCRdb recomputed calls from the multiplex PCR reads with MiXCR, one row per CDR3 protein. The sample yields around 1,200,000 distinct CDR3 sequences, roughly 35% seen once. Notes on this clonotype: Its antigen is undetermined.

Physicians reached a diagnosis by relying on clinical symptoms, serum thyroxine, TRAb, thyroid ultrasound and orbital computed tomography. This clonotype was sampled from an adult man with Graves' hyperthyroidism. The sample taken for sequencing was peripheral blood or thyroid tissue (not recorded which). The genes are TRBV7-3 and TRBJ2-6, with TRBD2 as a possible D gene (5 bases). Written as DNA, the CDR3 is TGTGCCAGCAGCTCGGGGTATCCTAGCTCTGGGGCCAACGTCCTGACTTTC. Protein: CASSSGYPSSGANVLTF. The variable domain in full, completed from reference TRBV7-3 and TRBJ2-6, reads GAGVSQTPSNKVTEKGKYVELRCDPISGHTALYWYRQSLGQGPEFLIYFQGTGAADDSGLPNDRFFAVRPEGSVSTLKIQRTERGDSAVYLCASSSGYPSSGANVLTFGAGSRLTVL.